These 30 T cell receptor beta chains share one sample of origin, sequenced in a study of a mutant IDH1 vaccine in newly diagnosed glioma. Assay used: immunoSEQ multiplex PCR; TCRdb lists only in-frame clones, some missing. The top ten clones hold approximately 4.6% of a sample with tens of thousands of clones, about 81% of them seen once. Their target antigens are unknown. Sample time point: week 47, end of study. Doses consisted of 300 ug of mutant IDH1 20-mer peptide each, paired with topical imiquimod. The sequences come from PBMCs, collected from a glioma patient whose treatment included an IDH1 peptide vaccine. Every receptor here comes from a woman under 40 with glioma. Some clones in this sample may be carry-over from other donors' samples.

For the CDR3, the DNA is TGTGCCAGCAGCCCCGCGGGGGGCTTGGCCAAAAACATTCAGTACTTC. Translating gives CASSPAGGLAKNIQYF. This chain connects TRBV9 to TRBJ2-4, with TRBD2 matching over 8 bases. This CDR3 spans 16 amino acids. CDR1 and CDR2 (germline): SGDLS, YYNGEE. Trimming cost V 4 bases and J 1 base; bases outside gene matches: 7.

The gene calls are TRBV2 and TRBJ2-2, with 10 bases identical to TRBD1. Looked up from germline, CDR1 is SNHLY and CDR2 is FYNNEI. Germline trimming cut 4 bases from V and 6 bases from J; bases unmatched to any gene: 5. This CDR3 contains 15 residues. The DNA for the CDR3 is TGTGCCAGCAGTGCGGGACAGGGGTTCGCCGGGGAGCTGTTTTTT. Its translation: CASSAGQGFAGELFF. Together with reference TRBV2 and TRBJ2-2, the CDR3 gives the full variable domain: EPEVTQTPSHQVTQMGQEVILRCVPISNHLYFYWYRQILGQKVEFLVSFYNNEISEKSEIFDDQFSVERPDGSNFTLKIRSTKLEDSAMYFCASSAGQGFAGELFFGEGSRLTVL.

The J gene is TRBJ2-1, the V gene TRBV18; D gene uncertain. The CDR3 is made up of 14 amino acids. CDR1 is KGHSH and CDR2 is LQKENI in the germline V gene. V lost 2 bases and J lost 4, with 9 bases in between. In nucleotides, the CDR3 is TGTGCCAGCTCACCAGGGTTGGTGTACAATGAGCAGTTCTTC. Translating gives CASSPGLVYNEQFF.

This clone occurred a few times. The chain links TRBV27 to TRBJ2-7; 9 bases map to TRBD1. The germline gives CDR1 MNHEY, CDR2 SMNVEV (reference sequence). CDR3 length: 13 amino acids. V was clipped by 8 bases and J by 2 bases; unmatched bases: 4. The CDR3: CASRRQGAYEQYF. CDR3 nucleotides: TGTGCCAGCCGCCGACAGGGGGCCTACGAGCAGTACTTC.

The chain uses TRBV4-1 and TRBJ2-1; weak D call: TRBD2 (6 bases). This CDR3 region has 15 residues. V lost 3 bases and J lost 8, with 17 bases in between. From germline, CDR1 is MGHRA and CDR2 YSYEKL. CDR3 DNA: TGCGCCAGCAGCCAGGGGCGGGATTTGTTGCATGAGCAGTTCTTC. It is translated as CASSQGRDLLHEQFF.

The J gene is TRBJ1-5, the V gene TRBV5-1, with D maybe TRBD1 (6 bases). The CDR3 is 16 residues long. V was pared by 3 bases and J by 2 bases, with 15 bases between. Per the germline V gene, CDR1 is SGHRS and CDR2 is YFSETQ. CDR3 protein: CASSSGPGQGNQPQHF. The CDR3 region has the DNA TGCGCCAGCAGCTCAGGTCCGGGACAAGGCAATCAGCCCCAGCATTTT. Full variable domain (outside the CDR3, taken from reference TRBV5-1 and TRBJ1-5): KAGVTQTPRYLIKTRGQQVTLSCSPISGHRSVSWYQQTPGQGLQFLFEYFSETQRNKGNFPGRFSGRQFSNSRSEMNVSTLELGDSALYLCASSSGPGQGNQPQHFGDGTRLSIL.

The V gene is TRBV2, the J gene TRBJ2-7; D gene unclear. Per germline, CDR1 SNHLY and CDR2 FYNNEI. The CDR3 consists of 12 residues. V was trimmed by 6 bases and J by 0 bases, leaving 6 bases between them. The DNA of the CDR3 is TGTGCCAGCAGGGACGGCTCCTACGAGCAGTACTTC. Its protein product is CASRDGSYEQYF.

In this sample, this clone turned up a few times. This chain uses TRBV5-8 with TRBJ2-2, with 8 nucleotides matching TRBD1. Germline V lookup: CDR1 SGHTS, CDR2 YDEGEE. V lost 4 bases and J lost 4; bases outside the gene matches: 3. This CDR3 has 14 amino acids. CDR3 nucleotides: TGTGCCAGCAGCCTACAGGGGGGCACCGGGGAGCTGTTTTTT. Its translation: CASSLQGGTGELFF.

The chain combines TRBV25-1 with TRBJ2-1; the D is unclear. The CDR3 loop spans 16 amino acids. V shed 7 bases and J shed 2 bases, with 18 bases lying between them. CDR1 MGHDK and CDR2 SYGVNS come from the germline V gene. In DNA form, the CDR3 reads TGTGCCAGCACCCCTGCCGACTTAAATGCCTACAATGAGCAGTTCTTC. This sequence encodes CASTPADLNAYNEQFF.

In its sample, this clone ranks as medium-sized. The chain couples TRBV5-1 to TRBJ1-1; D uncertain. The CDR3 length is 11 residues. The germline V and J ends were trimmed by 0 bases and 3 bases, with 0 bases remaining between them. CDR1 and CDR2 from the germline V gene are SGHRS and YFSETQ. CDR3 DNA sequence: TGCGCCAGCAGCTTGGACACTGAAGCTTTCTTT. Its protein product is CASSLDTEAFF. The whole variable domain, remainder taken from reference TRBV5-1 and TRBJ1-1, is KAGVTQTPRYLIKTRGQQVTLSCSPISGHRSVSWYQQTPGQGLQFLFEYFSETQRNKGNFPGRFSGRQFSNSRSEMNVSTLELGDSALYLCASSLDTEAFFGQGTRLTVV.

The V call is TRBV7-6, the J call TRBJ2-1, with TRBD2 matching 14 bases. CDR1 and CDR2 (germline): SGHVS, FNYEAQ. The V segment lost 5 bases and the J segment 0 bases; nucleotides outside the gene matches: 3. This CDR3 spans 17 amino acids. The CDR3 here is CASSPGLAGGSYNEQFF. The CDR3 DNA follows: TGTGCCAGCAGCCCCGGACTAGCGGGGGGCTCCTACAATGAGCAGTTCTTC.

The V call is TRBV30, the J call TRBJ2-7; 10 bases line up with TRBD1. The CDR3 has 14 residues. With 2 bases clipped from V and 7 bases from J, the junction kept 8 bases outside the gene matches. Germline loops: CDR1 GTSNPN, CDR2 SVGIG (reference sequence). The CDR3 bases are TGTGCCTGGAGTAGGGGGACAGGGGCGGGGGAGCAGTACTTC. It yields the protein CAWSRGTGAGEQYF.

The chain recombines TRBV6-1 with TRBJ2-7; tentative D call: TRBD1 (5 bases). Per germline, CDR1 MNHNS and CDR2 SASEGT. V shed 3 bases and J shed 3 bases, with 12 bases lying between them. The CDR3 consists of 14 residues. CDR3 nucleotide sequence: TGTGCCAGCAGTGATATCCCAGGGTTCTACGAGCAGTACTTC. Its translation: CASSDIPGFYEQYF.

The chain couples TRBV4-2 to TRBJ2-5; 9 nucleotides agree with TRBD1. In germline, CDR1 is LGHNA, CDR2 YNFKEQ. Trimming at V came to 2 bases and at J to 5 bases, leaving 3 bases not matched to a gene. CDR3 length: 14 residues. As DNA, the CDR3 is TGTGCCAGCAGCCAATGGGACAGGGCGGAGACCCAGTACTTC. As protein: CASSQWDRAETQYF.

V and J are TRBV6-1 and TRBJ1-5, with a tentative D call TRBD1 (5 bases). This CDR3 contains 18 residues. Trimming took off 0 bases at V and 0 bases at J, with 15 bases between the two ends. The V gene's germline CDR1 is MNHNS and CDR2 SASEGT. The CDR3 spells CASSEARQTSYSNQPQHF. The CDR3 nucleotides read TGTGCCAGCAGTGAAGCGCGACAGACAAGCTATAGCAATCAGCCCCAGCATTTT.

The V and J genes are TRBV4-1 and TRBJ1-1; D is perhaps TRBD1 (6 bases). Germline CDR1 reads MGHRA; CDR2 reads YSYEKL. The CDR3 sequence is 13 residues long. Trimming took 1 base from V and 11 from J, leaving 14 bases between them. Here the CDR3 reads CASSQGGAREAFF. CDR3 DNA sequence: TGCGCCAGCAGCCAAGGGGGGGCACGGGAGGCTTTCTTT.

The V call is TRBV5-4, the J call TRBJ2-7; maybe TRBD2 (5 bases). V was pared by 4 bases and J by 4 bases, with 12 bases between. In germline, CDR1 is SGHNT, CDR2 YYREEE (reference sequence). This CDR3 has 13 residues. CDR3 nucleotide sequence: TGTGCCAGCAGCCCCCGGTCGGGATACGAGCAGTACTTC. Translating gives CASSPRSGYEQYF.

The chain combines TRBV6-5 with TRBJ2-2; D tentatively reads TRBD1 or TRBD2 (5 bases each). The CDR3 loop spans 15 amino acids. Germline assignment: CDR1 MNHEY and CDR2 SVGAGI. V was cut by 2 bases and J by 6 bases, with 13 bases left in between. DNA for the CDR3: TGTGCCAGCAGTTACGCAACTTTGGGGGCCGGGGAGCTGTTTTTT. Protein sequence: CASSYATLGAGELFF.

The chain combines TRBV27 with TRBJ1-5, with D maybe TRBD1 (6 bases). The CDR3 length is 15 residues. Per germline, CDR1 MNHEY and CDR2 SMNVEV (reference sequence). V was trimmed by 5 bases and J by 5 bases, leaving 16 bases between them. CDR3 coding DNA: TGTGCCAGCAGTCCCAGGTGGGGGGCTGATCAGCCCCAGCATTTT. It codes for CASSPRWGADQPQHF.

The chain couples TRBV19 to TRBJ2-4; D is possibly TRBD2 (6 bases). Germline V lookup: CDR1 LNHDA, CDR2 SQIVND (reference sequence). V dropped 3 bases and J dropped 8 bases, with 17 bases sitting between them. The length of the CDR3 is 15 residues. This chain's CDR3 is CASSMRREKADIQYF. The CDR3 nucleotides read TGTGCCAGTAGTATGAGGAGGGAGAAAGCTGACATTCAGTACTTC.

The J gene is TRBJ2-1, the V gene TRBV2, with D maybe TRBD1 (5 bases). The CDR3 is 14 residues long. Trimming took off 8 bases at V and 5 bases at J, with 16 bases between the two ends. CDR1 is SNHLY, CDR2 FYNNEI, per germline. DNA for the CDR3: TGTGCCAGCGGAAGGGGAACGAGAGACAATGAGCAGTTCTTC. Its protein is CASGRGTRDNEQFF.

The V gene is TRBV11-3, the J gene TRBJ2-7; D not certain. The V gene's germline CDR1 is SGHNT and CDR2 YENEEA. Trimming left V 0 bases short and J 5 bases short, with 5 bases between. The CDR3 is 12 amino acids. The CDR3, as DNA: TGTGCCAGCAGCTTAGATCGCCACGAGCAGTACTTC. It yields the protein CASSLDRHEQYF.

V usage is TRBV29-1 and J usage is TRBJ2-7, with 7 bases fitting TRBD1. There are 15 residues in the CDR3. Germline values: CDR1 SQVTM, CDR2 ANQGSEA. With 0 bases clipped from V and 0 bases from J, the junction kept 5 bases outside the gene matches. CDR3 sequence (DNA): TGCAGCGTTGAAGATGCGAGACAGGGCTCCTACGAGCAGTACTTC. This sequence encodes CSVEDARQGSYEQYF.

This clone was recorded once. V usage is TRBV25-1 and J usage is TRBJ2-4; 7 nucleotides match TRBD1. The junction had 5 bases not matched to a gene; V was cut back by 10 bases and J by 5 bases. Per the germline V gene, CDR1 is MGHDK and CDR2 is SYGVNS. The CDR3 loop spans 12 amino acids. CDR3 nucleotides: TGTGCCACCAGACAGGGACAAAACATTCAGTACTTC. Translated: CATRQGQNIQYF.

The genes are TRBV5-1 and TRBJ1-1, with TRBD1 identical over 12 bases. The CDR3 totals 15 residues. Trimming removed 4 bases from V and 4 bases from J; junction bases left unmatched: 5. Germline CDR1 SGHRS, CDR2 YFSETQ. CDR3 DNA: TGCGCCAGCAGCCCGGCGGGACAGGGGGCCACTGAAGCTTTCTTT. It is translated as CASSPAGQGATEAFF.

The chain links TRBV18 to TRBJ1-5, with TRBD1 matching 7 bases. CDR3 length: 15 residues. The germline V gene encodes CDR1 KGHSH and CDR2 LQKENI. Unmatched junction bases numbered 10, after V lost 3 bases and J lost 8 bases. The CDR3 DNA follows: TGTGCCAGCTCACCGAGACAGGGAGGAGGAGAGCCCCAGCATTTT. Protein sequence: CASSPRQGGGEPQHF.

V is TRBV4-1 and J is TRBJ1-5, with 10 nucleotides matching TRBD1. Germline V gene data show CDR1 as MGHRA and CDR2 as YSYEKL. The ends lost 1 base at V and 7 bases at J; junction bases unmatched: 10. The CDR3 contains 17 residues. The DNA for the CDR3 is TGCGCCAGCAGCCAAGCGGCCACCGGGACAGGGGTCCAGCCCCAGCATTTT. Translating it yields CASSQAATGTGVQPQHF.

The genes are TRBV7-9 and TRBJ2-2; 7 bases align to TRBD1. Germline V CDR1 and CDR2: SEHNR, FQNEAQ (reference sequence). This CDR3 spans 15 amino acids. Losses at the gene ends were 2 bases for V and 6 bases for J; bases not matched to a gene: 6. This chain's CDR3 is CASSLKRQGAGELFF. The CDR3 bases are TGTGCCAGCAGCTTAAAGCGGCAGGGGGCCGGGGAGCTGTTTTTT.

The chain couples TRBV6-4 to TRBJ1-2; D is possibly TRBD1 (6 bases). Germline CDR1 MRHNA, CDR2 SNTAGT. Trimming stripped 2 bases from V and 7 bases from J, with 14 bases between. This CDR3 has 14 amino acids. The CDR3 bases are TGTGCCAGCAGTGACCCAGGACAGAGTACTGGCTACACCTTC. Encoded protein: CASSDPGQSTGYTF.

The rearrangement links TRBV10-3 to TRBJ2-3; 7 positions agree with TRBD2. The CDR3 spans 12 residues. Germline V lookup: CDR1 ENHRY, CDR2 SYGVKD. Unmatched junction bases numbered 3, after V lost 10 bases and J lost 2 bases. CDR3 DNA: TGTGCCACCACTAGCGACACAGATACGCAGTATTTT. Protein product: CATTSDTDTQYF.